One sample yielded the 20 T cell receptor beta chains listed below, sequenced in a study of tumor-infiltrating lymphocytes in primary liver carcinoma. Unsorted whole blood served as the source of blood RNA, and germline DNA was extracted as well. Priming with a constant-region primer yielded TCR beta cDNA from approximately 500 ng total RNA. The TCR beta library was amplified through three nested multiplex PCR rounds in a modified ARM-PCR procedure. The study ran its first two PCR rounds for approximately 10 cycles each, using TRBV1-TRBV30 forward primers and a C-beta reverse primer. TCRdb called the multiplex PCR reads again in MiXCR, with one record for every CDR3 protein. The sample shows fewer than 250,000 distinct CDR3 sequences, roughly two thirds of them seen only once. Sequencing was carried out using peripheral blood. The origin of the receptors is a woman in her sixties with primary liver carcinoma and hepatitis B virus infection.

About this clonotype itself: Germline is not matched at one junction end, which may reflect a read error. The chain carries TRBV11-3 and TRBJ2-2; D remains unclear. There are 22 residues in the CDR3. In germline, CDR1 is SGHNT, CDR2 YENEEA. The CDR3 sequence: CASSPDAVSFGSVQINTGELFF. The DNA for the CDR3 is TGTGCCAGCAGCCCCGACGCAGTCAGTTTCGGCTCGGTCCAAATAAACACCGGTGAGCTGTTTTTT. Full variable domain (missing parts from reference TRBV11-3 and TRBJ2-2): EAGVVQSPRYKIIEKKQPVAFWCNPISGHNTLYWYLQNLGQGPELLIRYENEEAVDDSQLPKDRFSAERLKGVDSTLKIQPAELGDSAVYLCASSPDAVSFGSVQINTGELFFGEGSRLTVL.

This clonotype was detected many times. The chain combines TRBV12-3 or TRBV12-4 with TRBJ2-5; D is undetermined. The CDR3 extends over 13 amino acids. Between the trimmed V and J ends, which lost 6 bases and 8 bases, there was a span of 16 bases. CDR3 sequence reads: CASSPILVGTQYF. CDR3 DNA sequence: TGTGCCAGCAGCCCCATTCTAGTAGGCACCCAGTACTTC.

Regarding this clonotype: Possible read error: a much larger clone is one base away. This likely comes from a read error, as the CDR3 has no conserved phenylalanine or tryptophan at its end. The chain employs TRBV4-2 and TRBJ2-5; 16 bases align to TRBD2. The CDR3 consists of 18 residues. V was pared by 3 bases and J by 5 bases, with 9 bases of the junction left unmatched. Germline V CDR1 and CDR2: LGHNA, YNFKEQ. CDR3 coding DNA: TGTGCCAGCAGCCAGGGACTAGCGGGAGGGACGGTTTGGGAGACCCAGTACTCC. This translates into CASSQGLAGGTVWETQYS.

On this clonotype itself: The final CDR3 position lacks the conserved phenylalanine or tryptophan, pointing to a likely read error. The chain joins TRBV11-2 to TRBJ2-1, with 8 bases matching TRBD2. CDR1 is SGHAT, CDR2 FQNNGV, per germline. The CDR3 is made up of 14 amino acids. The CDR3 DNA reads TGTGCCAGTAGCTTAGCGGGAACCTACAATGAGCAGTTCATC. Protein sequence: CASSLAGTYNEQFI.

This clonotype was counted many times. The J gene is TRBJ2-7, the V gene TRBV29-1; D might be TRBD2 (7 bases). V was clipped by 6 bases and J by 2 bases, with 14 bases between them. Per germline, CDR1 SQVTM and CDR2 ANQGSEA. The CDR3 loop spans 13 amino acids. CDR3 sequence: CSVGRRGPYEQYF. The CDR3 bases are TGCAGCGTGGGCAGGCGGGGGCCCTACGAGCAGTACTTC.

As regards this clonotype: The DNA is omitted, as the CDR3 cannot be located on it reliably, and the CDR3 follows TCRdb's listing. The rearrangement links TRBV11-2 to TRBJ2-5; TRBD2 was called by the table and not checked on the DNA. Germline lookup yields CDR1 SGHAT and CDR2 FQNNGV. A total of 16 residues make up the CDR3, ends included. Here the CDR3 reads CTSSYSCGSGRETQYF.

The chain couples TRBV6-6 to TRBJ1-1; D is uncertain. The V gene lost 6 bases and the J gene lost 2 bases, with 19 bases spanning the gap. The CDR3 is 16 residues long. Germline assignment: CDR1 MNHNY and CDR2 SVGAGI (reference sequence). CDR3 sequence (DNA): TGTGCCAGCAGCCAAGTCGGCCACAGAGAAAACACTGAAGCTTTCTTT. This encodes CASSQVGHRENTEAFF.

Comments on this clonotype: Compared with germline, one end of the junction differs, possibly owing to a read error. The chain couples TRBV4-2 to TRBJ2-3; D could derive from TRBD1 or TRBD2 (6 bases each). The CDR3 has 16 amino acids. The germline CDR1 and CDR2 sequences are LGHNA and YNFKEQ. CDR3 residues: CASSQDGVGGTDTQYF. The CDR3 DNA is TGTGCCAGCAGCCAAGACGGGGTGGGGGGCACAGATACACAGTATTTT.

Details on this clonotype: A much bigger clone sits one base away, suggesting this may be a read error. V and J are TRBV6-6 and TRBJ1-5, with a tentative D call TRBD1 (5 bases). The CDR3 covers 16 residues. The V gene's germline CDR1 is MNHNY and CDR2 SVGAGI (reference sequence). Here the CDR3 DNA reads TGTGCCAGCAGTTACTCGAGACAGCTGAGCAATCAGTCCCAGCATTTT. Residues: CASSYSRQLSNQSQHF.

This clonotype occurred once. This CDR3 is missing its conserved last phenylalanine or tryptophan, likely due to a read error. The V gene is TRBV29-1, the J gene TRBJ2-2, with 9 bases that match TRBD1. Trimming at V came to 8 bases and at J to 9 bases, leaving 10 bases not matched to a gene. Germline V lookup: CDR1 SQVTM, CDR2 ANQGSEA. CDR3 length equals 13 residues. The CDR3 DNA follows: TGCAGCTCTCGGACAGGGGAGACCTGGGAGCTGTTTTTA. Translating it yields CSSRTGETWELFL.

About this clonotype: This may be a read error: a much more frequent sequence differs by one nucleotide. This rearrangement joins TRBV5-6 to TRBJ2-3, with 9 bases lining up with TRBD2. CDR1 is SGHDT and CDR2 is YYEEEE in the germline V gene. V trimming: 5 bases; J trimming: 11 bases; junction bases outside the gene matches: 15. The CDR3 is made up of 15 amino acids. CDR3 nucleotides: TGTGCCAGCAGTCGAACCGGGACTAGCCGGACACAGCAGTATTTT. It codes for CASSRTGTSRTQQYF.

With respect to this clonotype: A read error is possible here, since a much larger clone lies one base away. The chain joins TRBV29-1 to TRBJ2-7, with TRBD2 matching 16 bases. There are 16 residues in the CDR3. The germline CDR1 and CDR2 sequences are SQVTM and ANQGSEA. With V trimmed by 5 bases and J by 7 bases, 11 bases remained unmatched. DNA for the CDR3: TGCAGCGTTTTGGGACTAGCGGGAGGGCAGGCGGAGGAGCAGTACTTC. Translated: CSVLGLAGGQAEEQYF.

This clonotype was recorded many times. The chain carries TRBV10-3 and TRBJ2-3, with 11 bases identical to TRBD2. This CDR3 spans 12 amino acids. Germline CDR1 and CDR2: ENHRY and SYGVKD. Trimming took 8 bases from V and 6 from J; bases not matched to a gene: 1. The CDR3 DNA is TGTGCCATCGGGACTAGCGGTGATACGCAGTATTTT. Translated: CAIGTSGDTQYF.

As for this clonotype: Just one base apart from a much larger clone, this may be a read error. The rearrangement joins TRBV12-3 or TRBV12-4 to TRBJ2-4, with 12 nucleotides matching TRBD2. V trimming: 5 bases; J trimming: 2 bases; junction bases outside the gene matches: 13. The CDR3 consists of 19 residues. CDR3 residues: CASSVLASGRAGTKNIQYF. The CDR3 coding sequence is TGTGCCAGCAGTGTATTGGCTAGCGGGAGGGCCGGGACCAAAAACATTCAGTACTTC.

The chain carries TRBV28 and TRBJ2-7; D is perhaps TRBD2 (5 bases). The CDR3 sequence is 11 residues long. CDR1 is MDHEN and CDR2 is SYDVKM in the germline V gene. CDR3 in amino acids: CVNSPGYEQYF. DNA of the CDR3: TGTGTCAACAGTCCGGGGTACGAGCAGTACTTC.

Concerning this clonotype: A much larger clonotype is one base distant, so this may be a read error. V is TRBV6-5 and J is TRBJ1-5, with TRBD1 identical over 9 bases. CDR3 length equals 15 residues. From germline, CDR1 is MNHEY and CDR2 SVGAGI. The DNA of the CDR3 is TGTGCCAGCAGGAGGACAGGGGACGTCAATCAGTCCCAGCATTTT. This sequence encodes CASRRTGDVNQSQHF.

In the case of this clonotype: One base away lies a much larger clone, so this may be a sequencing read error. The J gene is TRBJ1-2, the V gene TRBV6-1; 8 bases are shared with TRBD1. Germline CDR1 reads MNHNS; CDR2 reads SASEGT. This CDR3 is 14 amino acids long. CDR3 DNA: TGTGCCAACAGTGACCCCCTACAGGGGGGTGGCTACACCTTC. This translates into CANSDPLQGGGYTF.

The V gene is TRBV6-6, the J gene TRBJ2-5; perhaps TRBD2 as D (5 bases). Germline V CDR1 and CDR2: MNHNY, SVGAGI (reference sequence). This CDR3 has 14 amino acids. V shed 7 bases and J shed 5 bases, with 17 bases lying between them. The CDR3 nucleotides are TGTGCCAGCACCGTACGGGGAAATCATGAGACCCAGTACTTC. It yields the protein CASTVRGNHETQYF.

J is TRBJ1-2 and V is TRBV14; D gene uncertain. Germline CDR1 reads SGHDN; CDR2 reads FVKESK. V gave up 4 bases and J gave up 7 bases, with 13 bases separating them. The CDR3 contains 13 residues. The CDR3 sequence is CASSPSGFRGYTF. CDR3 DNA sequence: TGTGCCAGCAGCCCCTCCGGGTTTCGTGGCTACACCTTC.

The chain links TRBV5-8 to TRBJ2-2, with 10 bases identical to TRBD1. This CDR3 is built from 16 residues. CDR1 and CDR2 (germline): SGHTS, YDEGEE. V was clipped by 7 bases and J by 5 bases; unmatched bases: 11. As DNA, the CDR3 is TGTGCCAGCCTCACCGGGACAGGGGTATTGACCGGGGAGCTGTTTTTT. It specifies CASLTGTGVLTGELFF.